The clone carrying this T cell receptor (beta chain) was observed a handful of times. Its antigen remains unidentified. The data derive from a study of regulatory T cells in long-lasting Graves disease. Overall study results and limits: Repertoires from persistent disease leaned toward TRBV28, TRBJ1-2 and TRBJ2-5.

Between the trimmed V and J ends, which lost 6 bases and 6 bases, there was a span of 11 bases. From germline, CDR1 is LGHDT and CDR2 YNNKEL (reference sequence). This CDR3 comprises 13 residues. Relying on iRepertoire HTBI primers and Arm-PCR of CDR3 regions, the team built TCR beta libraries. In the authors' workflow: Taken together, the samples had 60 or so TRBV and around 14 TRBJ segments identified. TCRdb passed the multiplex PCR reads through MiXCR, listing each CDR3 protein once. TCRdb, not the authors, supplied the V and J calls. The sample includes hundreds of thousands of distinct CDR3 sequences, 20% to 25% of them seen just once. Time point defined: persistent/refractory GD, antithyroid drugs over 5 years with positive TRAb. PBMC-extracted RNA yielded the TCR library.

The chain uses TRBV3-1 and TRBJ2-2, with D unclear. Sequenced material: peripheral blood mononuclear cells (PBMCs), taken when the disease was refractory, from a patient treated with antithyroid drugs. This clonotype originated in a female donor with Graves disease. CDR3 sequence (DNA): TGTGCCAGCAGTCAAAACGAGGCCGGGGAGCTGTTTTTT. Encoded protein: CASSQNEAGELFF.